This T cell receptor beta chain was profiled in a study of blood T cells in healthy people across ages. General study results and limits: The lack of PBMC sorting stopped any conclusive naive versus antigen-experienced comparison.

A sample-barcoded 5' primer and a J-beta primer mix were used in a second PCR of roughly 7 to 11 cycles. TCRdb reprocessed the 5' RACE reads via MiXCR and lists one record per CDR3 protein. The sample yields hundreds of thousands of distinct CDR3 sequences, around half seen once. This clonotype was recorded at least ten times. Its antigen is unidentified. PBMCs numbering at least 6 million were isolated per sample. Unmatched junction bases numbered 5, after V lost 6 bases and J lost 2 bases. The length of the CDR3 is 15 residues. The V gene's germline CDR1 is SNHLY and CDR2 FYNNEI. The V gene is TRBV2, the J gene TRBJ2-1; 9 positions agree with TRBD2. The sequenced sample consisted of blood. This TCR was sampled from a woman aged 60-70 years in good health. CDR3 sequence: CASRKGGGAYNEQFF. Written as DNA, the CDR3 is TGTGCCAGCAGGAAGGGCGGGGGGGCCTACAATGAGCAGTTCTTC.